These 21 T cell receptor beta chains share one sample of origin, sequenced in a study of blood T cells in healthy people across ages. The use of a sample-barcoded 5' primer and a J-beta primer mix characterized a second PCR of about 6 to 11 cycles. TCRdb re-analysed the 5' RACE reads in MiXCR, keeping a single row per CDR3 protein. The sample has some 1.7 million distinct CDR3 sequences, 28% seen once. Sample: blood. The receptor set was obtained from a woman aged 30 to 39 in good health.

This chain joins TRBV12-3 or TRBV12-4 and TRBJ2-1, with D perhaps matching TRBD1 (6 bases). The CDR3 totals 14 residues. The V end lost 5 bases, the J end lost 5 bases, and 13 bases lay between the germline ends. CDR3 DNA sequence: TGTGCCAGCAGTCGGACAGTGACCAACAATGAGCAGTTCTTC. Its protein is CASSRTVTNNEQFF.

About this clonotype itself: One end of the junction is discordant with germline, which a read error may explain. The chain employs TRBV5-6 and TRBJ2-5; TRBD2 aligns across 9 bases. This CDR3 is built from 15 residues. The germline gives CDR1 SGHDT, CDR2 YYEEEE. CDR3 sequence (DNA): TGTGCCAGCAGCTTGGCTAGCGGGGCACAAGAGACCCGGTACTTC. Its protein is CASSLASGAQETRYF.

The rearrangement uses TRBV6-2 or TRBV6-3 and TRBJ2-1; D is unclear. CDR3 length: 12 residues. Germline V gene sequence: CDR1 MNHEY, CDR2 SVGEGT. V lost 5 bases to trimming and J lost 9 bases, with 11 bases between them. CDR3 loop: CASSELWGEQFF. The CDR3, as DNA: TGTGCCAGCAGTGAATTATGGGGTGAGCAGTTCTTC.

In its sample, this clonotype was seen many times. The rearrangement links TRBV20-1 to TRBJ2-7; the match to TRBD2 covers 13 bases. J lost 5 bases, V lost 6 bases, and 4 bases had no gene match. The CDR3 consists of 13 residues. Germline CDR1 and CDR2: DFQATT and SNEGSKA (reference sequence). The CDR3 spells CSASGLAGDEQYF. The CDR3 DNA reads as TGCAGTGCCTCTGGACTAGCGGGAGACGAGCAGTACTTC.

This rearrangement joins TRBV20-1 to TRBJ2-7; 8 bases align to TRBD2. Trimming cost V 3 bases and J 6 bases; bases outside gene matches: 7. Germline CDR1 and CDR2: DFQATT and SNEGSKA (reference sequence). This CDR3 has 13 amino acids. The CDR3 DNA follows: TGCAGTGCTAGTCAATCCGCGGGAGGCGAGCAGTACTTC. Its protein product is CSASQSAGGEQYF.

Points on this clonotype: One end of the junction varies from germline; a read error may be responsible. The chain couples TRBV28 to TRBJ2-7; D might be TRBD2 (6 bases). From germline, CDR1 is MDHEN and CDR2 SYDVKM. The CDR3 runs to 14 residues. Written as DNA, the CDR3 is TGTACCAGCAGTTGGACTAAGAGCTCCTACGAGCAGTACTTC. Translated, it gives CTSSWTKSSYEQYF.

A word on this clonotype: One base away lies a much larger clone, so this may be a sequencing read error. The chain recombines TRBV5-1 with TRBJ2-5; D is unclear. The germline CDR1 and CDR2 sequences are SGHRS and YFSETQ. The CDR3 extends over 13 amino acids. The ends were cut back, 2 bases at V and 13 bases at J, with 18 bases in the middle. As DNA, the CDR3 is TGCGCCAGCAGCTTAGACTCGATCTACGAGCGGTACTTC. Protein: CASSLDSIYERYF.

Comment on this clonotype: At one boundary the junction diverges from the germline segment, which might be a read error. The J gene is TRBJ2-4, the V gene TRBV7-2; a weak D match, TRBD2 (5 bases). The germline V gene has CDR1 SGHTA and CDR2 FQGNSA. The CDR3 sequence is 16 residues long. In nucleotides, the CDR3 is TGTTCCAGCAGCTATAGAGGAGGTGGTGAGGCAGATACGCAGTACTTC. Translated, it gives CSSSYRGGGEADTQYF.

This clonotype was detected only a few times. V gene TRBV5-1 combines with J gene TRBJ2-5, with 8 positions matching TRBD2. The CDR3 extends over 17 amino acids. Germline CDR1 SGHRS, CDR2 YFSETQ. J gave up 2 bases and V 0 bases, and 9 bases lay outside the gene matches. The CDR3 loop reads CASSLGFSGGQQETQYF. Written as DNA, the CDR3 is TGCGCCAGCAGCTTGGGATTCAGCGGGGGTCAACAAGAGACCCAGTACTTC. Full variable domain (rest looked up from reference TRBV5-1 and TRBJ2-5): KAGVTQTPRYLIKTRGQQVTLSCSPISGHRSVSWYQQTPGQGLQFLFEYFSETQRNKGNFPGRFSGRQFSNSRSEMNVSTLELGDSALYLCASSLGFSGGQQETQYFGPGTRLLVL.

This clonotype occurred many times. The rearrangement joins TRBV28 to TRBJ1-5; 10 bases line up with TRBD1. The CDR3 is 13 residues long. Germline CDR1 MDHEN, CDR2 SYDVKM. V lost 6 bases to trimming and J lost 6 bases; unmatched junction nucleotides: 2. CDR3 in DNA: TGTGCCAGCAGCGGACAGGGGGGTCAGCCCCAGCATTTT. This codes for CASSGQGGQPQHF.

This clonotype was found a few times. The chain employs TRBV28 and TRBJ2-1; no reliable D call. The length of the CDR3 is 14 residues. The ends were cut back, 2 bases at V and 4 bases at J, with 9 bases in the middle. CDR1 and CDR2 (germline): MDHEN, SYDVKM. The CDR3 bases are TGTGCCAGCAGTTTAGTGCGGATTTACAATGAGCAGTTCTTC. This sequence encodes CASSLVRIYNEQFF.

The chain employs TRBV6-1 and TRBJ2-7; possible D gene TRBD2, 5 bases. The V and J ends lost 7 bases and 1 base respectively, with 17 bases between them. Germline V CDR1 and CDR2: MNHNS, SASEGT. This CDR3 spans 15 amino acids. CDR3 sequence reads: CASNARTSTSYEQYF. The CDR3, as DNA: TGTGCCAGCAATGCCCGAACTAGTACTTCCTACGAGCAGTACTTC.

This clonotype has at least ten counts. In DNA form, the CDR3 reads TGTGCCAGCAGCTCTGGGGGGGGGCCGTGGGAGCCGCACCAAGAGACCCAGTACTTC. Protein: CASSSGGGPWEPHQETQYF. The rearrangement links TRBV7-2 to TRBJ2-5; a possible D gene is TRBD2 (7 bases). There are 19 residues in the CDR3. V was cut by 4 bases and J by 0 bases, with 24 bases left in between. The V gene's germline CDR1 is SGHTA and CDR2 FQGNSA. Looking up the rest from reference TRBV7-2 and TRBJ2-5 gives the full variable domain: GAGVSQSPSNKVTEKGKDVELRCDPISGHTALYWYRQSLGQGLEFLIYFQGNSAPDKSGLPSDRFSAERTGGSVSTLTIQRTQQEDSAVYLCASSSGGGPWEPHQETQYFGPGTRLLVL.

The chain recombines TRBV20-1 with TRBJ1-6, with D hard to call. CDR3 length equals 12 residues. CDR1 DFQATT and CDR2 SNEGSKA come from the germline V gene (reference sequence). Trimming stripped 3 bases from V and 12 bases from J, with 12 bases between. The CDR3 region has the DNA TGCAGTGCTAGGTCCATCGGTGGACCCCTCCACTTT. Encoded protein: CSARSIGGPLHF.

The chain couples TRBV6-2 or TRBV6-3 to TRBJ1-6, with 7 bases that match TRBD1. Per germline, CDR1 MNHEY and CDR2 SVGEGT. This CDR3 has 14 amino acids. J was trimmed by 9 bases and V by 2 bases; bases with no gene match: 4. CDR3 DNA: TGTGCCAGCAGTTACGCTACAGGGGTTTCACCCCTCCACTTT. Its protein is CASSYATGVSPLHF.

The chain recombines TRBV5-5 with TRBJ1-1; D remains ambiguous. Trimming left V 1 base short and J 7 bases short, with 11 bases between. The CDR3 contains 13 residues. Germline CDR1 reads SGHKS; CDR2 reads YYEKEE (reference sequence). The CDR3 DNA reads TGTGCCAGCAGCTTGTCGGAGTTCCTTGAAGCTTTCTTT. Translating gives CASSLSEFLEAFF.

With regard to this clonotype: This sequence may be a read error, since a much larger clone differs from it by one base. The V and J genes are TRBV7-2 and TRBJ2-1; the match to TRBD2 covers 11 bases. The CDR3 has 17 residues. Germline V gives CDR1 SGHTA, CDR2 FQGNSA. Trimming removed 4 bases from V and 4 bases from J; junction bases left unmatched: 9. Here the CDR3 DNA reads TGTGCCAGCAGCTCATTCGCCGGGACTAGCGGATACAATGAGCAGTTCTTC. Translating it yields CASSSFAGTSGYNEQFF. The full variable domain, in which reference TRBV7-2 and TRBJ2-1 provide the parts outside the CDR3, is GAGVSQSPSNKVTEKGKDVELRCDPISGHTALYWYRQSLGQGLEFLIYFQGNSAPDKSGLPSDRFSAERTGGSVSTLTIQRTQQEDSAVYLCASSSFAGTSGYNEQFFGPGTRLTVL.

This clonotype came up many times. This CDR3 reads CASSYSSGQGGSNQPQHF. The CDR3 DNA sequence: TGTGCCAGCAGTTACTCGAGTGGACAGGGGGGTAGCAATCAGCCCCAGCATTTT. This rearrangement joins TRBV6-5 to TRBJ1-5; TRBD1 aligns across 10 bases. The CDR3 covers 18 residues. J lost 0 bases, V lost 0 bases, and 5 bases had no gene match. Germline-derived CDR1 and CDR2 are MNHEY and SVGAGI.

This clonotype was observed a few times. The DNA of the CDR3 is TGTGCCAGCAGCTTAATGGCTACAGATACGCAGTATTTT. It codes for CASSLMATDTQYF. V gene TRBV7-3 combines with J gene TRBJ2-3; D not certain. The germline V gene encodes CDR1 SGHTA and CDR2 FQGTGA. The CDR3 covers 13 residues. Between the trimmed V and J ends, which lost 1 base and 3 bases, there was a span of 5 bases.

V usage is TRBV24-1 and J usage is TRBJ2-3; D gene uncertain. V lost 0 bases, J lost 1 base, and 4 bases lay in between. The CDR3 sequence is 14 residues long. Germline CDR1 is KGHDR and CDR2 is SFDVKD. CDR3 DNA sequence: TGTGCCACCAGTGATTTGGGCGGCACAGATACGCAGTATTTT. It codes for CATSDLGGTDTQYF.

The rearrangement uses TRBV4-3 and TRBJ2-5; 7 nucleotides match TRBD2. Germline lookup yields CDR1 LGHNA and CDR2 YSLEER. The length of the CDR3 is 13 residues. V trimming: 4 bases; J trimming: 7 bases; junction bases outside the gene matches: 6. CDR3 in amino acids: CASSLGLGGTQYF. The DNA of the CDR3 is TGCGCCAGCAGCCTAGGACTAGGTGGGACCCAGTACTTC.